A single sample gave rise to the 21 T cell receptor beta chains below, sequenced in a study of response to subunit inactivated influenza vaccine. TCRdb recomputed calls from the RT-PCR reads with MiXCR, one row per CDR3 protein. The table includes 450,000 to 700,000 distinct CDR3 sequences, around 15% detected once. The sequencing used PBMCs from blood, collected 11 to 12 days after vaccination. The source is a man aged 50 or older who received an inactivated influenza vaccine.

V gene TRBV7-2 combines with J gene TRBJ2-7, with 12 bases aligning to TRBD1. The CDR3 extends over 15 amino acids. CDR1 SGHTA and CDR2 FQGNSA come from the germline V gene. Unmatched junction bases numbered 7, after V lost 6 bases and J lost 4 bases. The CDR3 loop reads CASSRDRGLGYEQYF. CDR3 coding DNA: TGTGCCAGCAGTCGGGACAGGGGGCTTGGGTACGAGCAGTACTTC.

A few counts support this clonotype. The CDR3 sequence is CASSWTGVVHEQFF. CDR3 DNA sequence: TGTGCCAGCAGCTGGACAGGGGTGGTTCATGAGCAGTTCTTC. This chain uses TRBV7-9 with TRBJ2-1; TRBD1 matches at 9 bases. The CDR3 totals 14 residues. J was trimmed by 8 bases and V by 4 bases; bases with no gene match: 6. Germline V CDR1 and CDR2: SEHNR, FQNEAQ (reference sequence).

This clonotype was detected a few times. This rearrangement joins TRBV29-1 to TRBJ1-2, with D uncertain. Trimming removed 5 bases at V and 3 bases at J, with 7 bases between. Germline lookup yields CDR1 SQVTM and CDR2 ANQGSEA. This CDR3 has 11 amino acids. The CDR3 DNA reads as TGCAGCGTTTGTGTGTACTATGGCTACACCTTC. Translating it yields CSVCVYYGYTF.

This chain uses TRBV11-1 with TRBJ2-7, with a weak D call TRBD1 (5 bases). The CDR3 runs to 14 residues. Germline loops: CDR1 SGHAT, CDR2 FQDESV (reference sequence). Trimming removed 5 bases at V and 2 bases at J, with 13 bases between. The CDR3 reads CASSATPGTYEQYF. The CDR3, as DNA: TGTGCCAGCAGCGCTACGCCAGGGACCTACGAGCAGTACTTC.

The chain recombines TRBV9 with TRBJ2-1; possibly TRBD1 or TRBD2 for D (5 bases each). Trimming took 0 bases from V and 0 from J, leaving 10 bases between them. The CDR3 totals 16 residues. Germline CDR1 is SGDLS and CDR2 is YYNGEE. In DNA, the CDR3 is TGTGCCAGCAGCGTAGTGGGGGTGGGCTCCTACAATGAGCAGTTCTTC. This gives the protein CASSVVGVGSYNEQFF.

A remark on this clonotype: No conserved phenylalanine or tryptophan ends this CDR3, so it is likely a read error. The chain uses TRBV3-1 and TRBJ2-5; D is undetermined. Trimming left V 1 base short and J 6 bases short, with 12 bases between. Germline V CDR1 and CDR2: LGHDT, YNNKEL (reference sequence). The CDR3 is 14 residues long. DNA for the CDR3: TGTGCCAGCAGCCAAGCCCAAGCACTGAAGACCCAGTACTTA. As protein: CASSQAQALKTQYL.

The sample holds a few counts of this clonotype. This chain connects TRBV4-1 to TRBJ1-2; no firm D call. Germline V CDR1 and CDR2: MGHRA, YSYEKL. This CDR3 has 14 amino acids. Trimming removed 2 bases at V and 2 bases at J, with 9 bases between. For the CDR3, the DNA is TGCGCCAGCAGCCAACAGAGAGAGAACTATGGCTACACCTTC. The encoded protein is CASSQQRENYGYTF.

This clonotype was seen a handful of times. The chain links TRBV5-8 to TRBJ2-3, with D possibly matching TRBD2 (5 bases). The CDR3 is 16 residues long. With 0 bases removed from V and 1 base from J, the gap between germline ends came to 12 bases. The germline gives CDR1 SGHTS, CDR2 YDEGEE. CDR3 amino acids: CASSLAVWGGTDTQYF. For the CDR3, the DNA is TGTGCCAGCAGCTTGGCCGTTTGGGGAGGCACAGATACGCAGTATTTT.

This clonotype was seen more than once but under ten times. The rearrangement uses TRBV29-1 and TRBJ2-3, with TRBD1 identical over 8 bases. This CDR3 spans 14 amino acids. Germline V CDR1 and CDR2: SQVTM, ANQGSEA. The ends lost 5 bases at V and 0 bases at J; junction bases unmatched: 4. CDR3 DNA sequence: TGCAGCGTTTTCGACAGGGGAAGCACAGATACGCAGTATTTT. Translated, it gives CSVFDRGSTDTQYF.

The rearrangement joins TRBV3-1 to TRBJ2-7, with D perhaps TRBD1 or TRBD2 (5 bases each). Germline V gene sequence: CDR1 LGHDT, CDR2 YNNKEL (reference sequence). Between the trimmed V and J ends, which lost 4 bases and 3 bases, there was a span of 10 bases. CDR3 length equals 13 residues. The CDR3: CASSPGRYYEQYF. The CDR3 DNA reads TGTGCCAGCAGCCCAGGGAGATACTACGAGCAGTACTTC.

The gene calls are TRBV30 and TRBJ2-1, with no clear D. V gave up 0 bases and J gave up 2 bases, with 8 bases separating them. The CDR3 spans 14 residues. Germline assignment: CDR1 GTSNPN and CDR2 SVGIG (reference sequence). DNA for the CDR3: TGTGCCTGGAGTGTACTACGGACCTACAATGAGCAGTTCTTC. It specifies CAWSVLRTYNEQFF. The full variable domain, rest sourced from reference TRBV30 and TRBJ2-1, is SQTIHQWPATLVQPVGSPLSLECTVEGTSNPNLYWYRQAAGRGLQLLFYSVGIGQISSEVPQNLSASRPQDRQFILSSKKLLLSDSGFYLCAWSVLRTYNEQFFGPGTRLTVL.

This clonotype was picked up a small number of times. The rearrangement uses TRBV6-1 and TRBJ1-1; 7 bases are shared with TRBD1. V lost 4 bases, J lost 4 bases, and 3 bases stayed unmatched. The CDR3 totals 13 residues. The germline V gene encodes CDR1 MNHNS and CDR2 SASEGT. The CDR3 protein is CASSVTGATEAFF. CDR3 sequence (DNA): TGTGCCAGCAGTGTAACAGGGGCCACTGAAGCTTTCTTT.

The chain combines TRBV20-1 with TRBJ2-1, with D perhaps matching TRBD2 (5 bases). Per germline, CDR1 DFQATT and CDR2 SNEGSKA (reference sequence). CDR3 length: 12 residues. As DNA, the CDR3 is TGCAGCTCTGGACTTTCCTACAATGAGCAGTTCTTC. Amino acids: CSSGLSYNEQFF.

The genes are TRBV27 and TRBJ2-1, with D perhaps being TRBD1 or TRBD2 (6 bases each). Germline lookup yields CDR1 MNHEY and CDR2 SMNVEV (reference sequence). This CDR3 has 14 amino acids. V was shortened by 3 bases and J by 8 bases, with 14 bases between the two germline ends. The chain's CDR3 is CASSFRDGGDEQFF. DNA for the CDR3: TGTGCCAGCAGTTTCCGGGACGGGGGCGATGAGCAGTTCTTC.

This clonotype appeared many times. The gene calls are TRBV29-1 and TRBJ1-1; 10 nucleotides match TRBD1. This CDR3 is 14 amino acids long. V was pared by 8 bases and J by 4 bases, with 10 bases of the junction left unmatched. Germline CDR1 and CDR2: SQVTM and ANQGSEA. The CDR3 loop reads CSTKNRQGATEAFF. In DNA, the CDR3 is TGCAGCACCAAAAACCGACAGGGGGCCACTGAAGCTTTCTTT.

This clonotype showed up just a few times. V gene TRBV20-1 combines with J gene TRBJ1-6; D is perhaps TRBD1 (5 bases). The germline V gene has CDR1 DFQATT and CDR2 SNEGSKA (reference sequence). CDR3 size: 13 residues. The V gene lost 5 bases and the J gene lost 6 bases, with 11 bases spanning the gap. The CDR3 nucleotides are TGCAGTGCTCGTCAGGGAGTTAATTCACCCCTCCACTTT. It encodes CSARQGVNSPLHF.

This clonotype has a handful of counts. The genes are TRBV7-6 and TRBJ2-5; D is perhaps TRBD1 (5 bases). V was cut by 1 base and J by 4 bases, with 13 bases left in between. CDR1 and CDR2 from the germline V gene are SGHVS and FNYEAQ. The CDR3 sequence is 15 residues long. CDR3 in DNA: TGTGCCAGCAGCTTAGAGCAGGGTGTTAGAGAGACCCAGTACTTC. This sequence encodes CASSLEQGVRETQYF.

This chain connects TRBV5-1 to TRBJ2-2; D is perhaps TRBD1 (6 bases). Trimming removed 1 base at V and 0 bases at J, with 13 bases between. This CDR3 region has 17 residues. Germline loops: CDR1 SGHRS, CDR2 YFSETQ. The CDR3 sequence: CASSLNPGTSNTGELFF. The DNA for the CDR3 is TGCGCCAGCAGCTTGAATCCCGGGACATCGAACACCGGGGAGCTGTTTTTT.

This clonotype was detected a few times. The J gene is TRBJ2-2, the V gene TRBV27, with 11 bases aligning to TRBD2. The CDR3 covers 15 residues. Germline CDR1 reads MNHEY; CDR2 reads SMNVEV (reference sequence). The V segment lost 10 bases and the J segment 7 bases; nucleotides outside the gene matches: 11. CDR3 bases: TGTGCCACCAACGGGCTAGCGGGAGGTGACGGGGAGCTGTTTTTT. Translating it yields CATNGLAGGDGELFF.

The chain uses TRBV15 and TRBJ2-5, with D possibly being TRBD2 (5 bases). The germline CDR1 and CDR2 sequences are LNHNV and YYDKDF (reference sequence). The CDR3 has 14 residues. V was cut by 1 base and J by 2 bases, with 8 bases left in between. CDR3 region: CATSRGRTQETQYF. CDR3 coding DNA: TGTGCCACCAGCAGAGGCCGGACTCAAGAGACCCAGTACTTC.

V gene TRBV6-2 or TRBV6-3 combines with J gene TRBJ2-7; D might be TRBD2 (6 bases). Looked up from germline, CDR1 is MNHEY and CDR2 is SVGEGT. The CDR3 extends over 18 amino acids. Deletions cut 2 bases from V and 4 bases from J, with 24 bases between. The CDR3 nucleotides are TGTGCCAGCAGTTACGATCGGAGGACTACCCGAACCCTTTACGAGCAGTACTTC. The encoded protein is CASSYDRRTTRTLYEQYF.